A selection of T cell receptor beta chains follows, all from one sample in a study of HIV-infected children after antiretroviral therapy interruption. TCRdb itself ran the 3' RACE reads through MiXCR, one entry per CDR3 protein. The table lists about 46,000 distinct CDR3 sequences, 3.5% to 5% of them singletons. This sample comprised CD45RA+ CD4+ T cells from PBMCs, pooled from several time points, obtained from a donor given antiretroviral therapy, either interrupted or continuous. Receptors originate from a pool of human donors with HIV. CDR3s include the opening cysteine and the closing phenylalanine or tryptophan. D genes are given only for firm matches. Where a row states a size, it is once, few, many or the class of an expanded clone; other rows omit it.

v_gene: TRBV6-5
j_gene: TRBJ1-2
abundance: many
len: 15
d_gene: .
CDR3nt: TGTGCCAGCAGTTACTCGTCACCAGGGCGCGGAGGCTACACCTTC
CDR3aa: CASSYSSPGRGGYTF

v_gene: TRBV3-1
j_gene: TRBJ2-3
abundance: many
len: 15
d_gene: .
CDR3nt: TGTGCCAGCAGCCAACAGGGACACAACACAGATACGCAGTATTTT
CDR3aa: CASSQQGHNTDTQYF

v_gene: TRBV7-2
j_gene: TRBJ2-3
abundance: many
len: 14
d_gene: TRBD2
CDR3nt: TGTGCCAGCAGCTTAGCGCGGGGGGGAGATACGCAGTATTTT
CDR3aa: CASSLARGGDTQYF

v_gene: TRBV7-3
j_gene: TRBJ2-2
abundance: few
len: 18
d_gene: TRBD2
CDR3nt: TGTGCCAGCAGCCCTGCTTCGAGCGGGGGGGGGAACACCGGGGAGCTGTTTTTT
CDR3aa: CASSPASSGGGNTGELFF

v_gene: TRBV11-3
j_gene: TRBJ1-1
abundance: .
len: 18
d_gene: TRBD1
CDR3nt: TGTGCCAGCAGCTTGGGGATACCCGGGACAGGGTCTAGGACTGAAGCTTTCTTT
CDR3aa: CASSLGIPGTGSRTEAFF

v_gene: TRBV5-1
j_gene: TRBJ2-1
abundance: many
len: 16
d_gene: TRBD1
CDR3nt: TGCGCCAGCAGCTTGCTGACCGGGACAGGGAACAATGAGCAGTTCTTC
CDR3aa: CASSLLTGTGNNEQFF

v_gene: TRBV29-1
j_gene: TRBJ2-1
abundance: many
len: 15
d_gene: .
CDR3nt: TGCAGCGTCTGGACTTCTGGGCGCTCCTACAATGAGCAGTTCTTC
CDR3aa: CSVWTSGRSYNEQFF

v_gene: TRBV28
j_gene: TRBJ2-1
abundance: few
len: 14
d_gene: TRBD1
CDR3nt: TGTGCCAGCAGTCAGACAGGGATTTATACTGAGCAGTTCTTC
CDR3aa: CASSQTGIYTEQFF

v_gene: TRBV20-1
j_gene: TRBJ1-1
abundance: medium-sized
len: 11
d_gene: .
CDR3nt: TGCAGTGCTGACTTGAACACTGAAGCTTTCTTT
CDR3aa: CSADLNTEAFF

v_gene: TRBV3-1
j_gene: TRBJ1-3
abundance: few
len: 15
d_gene: .
CDR3nt: TGTGCCAGCAGCCCGGACAGATACGCTGGAAACACCATATATTTT
CDR3aa: CASSPDRYAGNTIYF

v_gene: TRBV28
j_gene: TRBJ2-1
abundance: many
len: 16
d_gene: TRBD1
CDR3nt: TGTGCCAGCAGTTCTGCCGGGACAGGGGGCTACAATGAGCAGTTCTTC
CDR3aa: CASSSAGTGGYNEQFF

v_gene: TRBV4-1
j_gene: TRBJ2-2
abundance: many
len: 18
d_gene: .
CDR3nt: TGCGCCAGCAGCCAAGTGTTAAGGAGGACCAGAACAACCGGGAGGCTGTTTTTT
CDR3aa: CASSQVLRRTRTTGRLFF

v_gene: TRBV2
j_gene: TRBJ1-1
abundance: many
len: 18
d_gene: TRBD1
CDR3nt: TGTGCCAGCAGTCCACAGGGGGGGTTTAGTACATGGGACACTGAAGCTTTCTTT
CDR3aa: CASSPQGGFSTWDTEAFF

v_gene: TRBV29-1
j_gene: TRBJ2-1
abundance: many
len: 10
d_gene: .
CDR3nt: TGCAGCTCCTCCCATTATGAGCAGTTCTTC
CDR3aa: CSSSHYEQFF

v_gene: TRBV27
j_gene: TRBJ2-7
abundance: many
len: 14
d_gene: TRBD1
CDR3nt: TGTGCCAGCTCCATCGACAGGGTGGAAAGCGAGCAGTACTTC
CDR3aa: CASSIDRVESEQYF

v_gene: TRBV28
j_gene: TRBJ1-1
abundance: .
len: 11
d_gene: .
CDR3nt: TGTGCCAGCAGTTTCGGGTATCGGACTTTCTTT
CDR3aa: CASSFGYRTFF

v_gene: TRBV30
j_gene: TRBJ2-1
abundance: many
len: 13
d_gene: .
CDR3nt: TGTGCCTGGTCCGGGGCCGCCGGGAATGAGCAGTTCTTC
CDR3aa: CAWSGAAGNEQFF

v_gene: TRBV18
j_gene: TRBJ1-2
abundance: many
len: 16
d_gene: .
CDR3nt: TGTGCCAGCTCACCCACCCACCGAGGGGACGCACACTTCTACACCTTC
CDR3aa: CASSPTHRGDAHFYTF

v_gene: TRBV4-1
j_gene: TRBJ2-4
abundance: many
len: 18
d_gene: .
CDR3nt: TGCGCCAGCAGCCAAGTGGGGAGACAGACTCTAGCCAAAAACATTCAGTACTTC
CDR3aa: CASSQVGRQTLAKNIQYF

v_gene: TRBV4-2
j_gene: TRBJ2-3
abundance: many
len: 15
d_gene: .
CDR3nt: TGTGCCAGCAGCCAGACTCAGACCGACACAGATACGCAGTATTTT
CDR3aa: CASSQTQTDTDTQYF

v_gene: TRBV19
j_gene: TRBJ2-2
abundance: many
len: 14
d_gene: TRBD1
CDR3nt: TGTGCCAGTAGCAGGACAGGGAACACCGGGGAGCTGTTTTTT
CDR3aa: CASSRTGNTGELFF

v_gene: TRBV1
j_gene: TRBJ2-1
abundance: .
len: 10
d_gene: .
CDR3nt: TGCAGCGTTGGGGCCAATGAGCAGTTCTTC
CDR3aa: CSVGANEQFF

v_gene: TRBV7-9
j_gene: TRBJ2-1
abundance: many
len: 13
d_gene: .
CDR3nt: TGTGCCAGCAGCTTATTAGGGGTGGATGAGCAGTTCTTC
CDR3aa: CASSLLGVDEQFF

v_gene: TRBV5-1
j_gene: TRBJ2-3
abundance: many
len: 14
d_gene: .
CDR3nt: TGCGCCAGCAGCTTGCAATTGGGCACAGATACGCAGTATTTT
CDR3aa: CASSLQLGTDTQYF

v_gene: TRBV5-1
j_gene: TRBJ2-7
abundance: many
len: 14
d_gene: .
CDR3nt: TGCGCCAGCAGCGACCCGGGCAGGTCCTACGAGCAGTACTTC
CDR3aa: CASSDPGRSYEQYF

v_gene: TRBV3-1
j_gene: TRBJ1-1
abundance: many
len: 11
d_gene: .
CDR3nt: TGTGCCAGCGGCGATGGCACTGAAGCTTTCTTT
CDR3aa: CASGDGTEAFF

v_gene: TRBV29-1
j_gene: TRBJ2-7
abundance: medium-sized
len: 14
d_gene: TRBD2
CDR3nt: TGCAGCGTGGGGCCTAGCGGGAAGTCCTACGAGCAGTACTTC
CDR3aa: CSVGPSGKSYEQYF

v_gene: TRBV6-6
j_gene: TRBJ1-1
abundance: many
len: 13
d_gene: TRBD1
CDR3nt: TGTGCCAGCAGGTCAGGGGGCGGCACTGAAGCTTTCTTT
CDR3aa: CASRSGGGTEAFF

v_gene: TRBV5-6
j_gene: TRBJ1-6
abundance: .
len: 16
d_gene: TRBD1
CDR3nt: TGTGCCAGCAGCTCCCGGGACAGGGGTTATAATTCACCCCTCCACTTT
CDR3aa: CASSSRDRGYNSPLHF

v_gene: TRBV6-2/TRBV6-3
j_gene: TRBJ2-3
abundance: .
len: 15
d_gene: .
CDR3nt: TGTGCCAGCAGTACCCAGGGGGGGCGCGCAGATACGCAGTATTTT
CDR3aa: CASSTQGGRADTQYF

v_gene: TRBV11-2
j_gene: TRBJ1-2
abundance: many
len: 14
d_gene: .
CDR3nt: TGTGCCAGCAGACGTAGTGGGGGCTCGGATGGCTACACCTTC
CDR3aa: CASRRSGGSDGYTF

v_gene: TRBV24-1
j_gene: TRBJ2-5
abundance: few
len: 15
d_gene: .
CDR3nt: TGTGCCACCAGTGATGCGGAGGACGGACAAGAGACCCAGTACTTC
CDR3aa: CATSDAEDGQETQYF

v_gene: TRBV12-3/TRBV12-4
j_gene: TRBJ1-2
abundance: many
len: 15
d_gene: .
CDR3nt: TGTGCCAGCAGTTTTGGCAGGGACGGCACCTATGGCTACACCTTC
CDR3aa: CASSFGRDGTYGYTF

v_gene: TRBV29-1
j_gene: TRBJ1-1
abundance: many
len: 15
d_gene: .
CDR3nt: TGCAGCGTTTTACACAGGGCCTCTATGAACACTGAAGCTTTCTTT
CDR3aa: CSVLHRASMNTEAFF

v_gene: TRBV28
j_gene: TRBJ2-6
abundance: many
len: 16
d_gene: TRBD1
CDR3nt: TGTGCCAGCAGCCCTGACAGGGGCTCTGGGGCCAACGTCCTGACTTTC
CDR3aa: CASSPDRGSGANVLTF

v_gene: TRBV12-3/TRBV12-4
j_gene: TRBJ1-5
abundance: medium-sized
len: 14
d_gene: TRBD1
CDR3nt: TGTGCCAGCAGCTCCGACAGGGGCCATCAGCCCCAGCATTTT
CDR3aa: CASSSDRGHQPQHF

v_gene: TRBV9
j_gene: TRBJ2-1
abundance: many
len: 15
d_gene: TRBD1
CDR3nt: TGTGCCAGCAGCTTTTCCGGGACAGCATACAATGAGCAGTTCTTC
CDR3aa: CASSFSGTAYNEQFF

v_gene: TRBV5-1
j_gene: TRBJ1-6
abundance: many
len: 15
d_gene: .
CDR3nt: TGCGCCAGCAGCTTCCAACTCCGCTATAATTCACCCCTCCACTTT
CDR3aa: CASSFQLRYNSPLHF

v_gene: TRBV19
j_gene: TRBJ2-4
abundance: many
len: 17
d_gene: TRBD1
CDR3nt: TGTGCCAGTAGTGACCTCTCGAGGGGGCAAGCCAAAAACATTCAGTACTTC
CDR3aa: CASSDLSRGQAKNIQYF

v_gene: TRBV10-1
j_gene: TRBJ1-4
abundance: few
len: 14
d_gene: .
CDR3nt: TGTGCCAGCAGTGAACGGATTTCCAACGAAAGATTATTTTTC
CDR3aa: CASSERISNERLFF

v_gene: TRBV12-3/TRBV12-4
j_gene: TRBJ1-5
abundance: many
len: 16
d_gene: TRBD1
CDR3nt: TGTGCCAGCAGTCCATGGACAGGGGACAGCAATCAGCCCCAGCATTTT
CDR3aa: CASSPWTGDSNQPQHF

v_gene: TRBV9
j_gene: TRBJ2-7
abundance: many
len: 15
d_gene: TRBD1
CDR3nt: TGTGCCAGCAGCCGCAACCTGGACAGGGGACACGAGCAGTACTTC
CDR3aa: CASSRNLDRGHEQYF

v_gene: TRBV30
j_gene: TRBJ1-1
abundance: .
len: 13
d_gene: TRBD1
CDR3nt: TGTGCCTGGAGTGAGGACAGGGACACAGAAGTCTTCTTT
CDR3aa: CAWSEDRDTEVFF

v_gene: TRBV4-1
j_gene: TRBJ2-1
abundance: many
len: 16
d_gene: TRBD1
CDR3nt: TGTGCCAGCAGCCGCCCGGGACAGGGAAACTATGCTGAGCAGTTCTTC
CDR3aa: CASSRPGQGNYAEQFF

v_gene: TRBV7-3
j_gene: TRBJ2-5
abundance: once
len: 16
d_gene: TRBD1
CDR3nt: TGTGCCAGCAGCCAAGGGACAGCGCCCCTTCAAGAGACCCAGTACTTC
CDR3aa: CASSQGTAPLQETQYF

v_gene: TRBV6-2/TRBV6-3
j_gene: TRBJ2-4
abundance: many
len: 15
d_gene: .
CDR3nt: TGTGCCAGCAGTTACTCCGGGACTCACGGGAACATTCAGTACTTC
CDR3aa: CASSYSGTHGNIQYF

v_gene: TRBV29-1
j_gene: TRBJ2-7
abundance: many
len: 11
d_gene: .
CDR3nt: TGCAGCGTCCGAGAGGACTACGAGCAGTACTTC
CDR3aa: CSVREDYEQYF

v_gene: TRBV10-3
j_gene: TRBJ2-2
abundance: many
len: 13
d_gene: .
CDR3nt: TGTGCCATCAGTGGATTAGGAACCGGGGAGCTGTTTTTT
CDR3aa: CAISGLGTGELFF

v_gene: TRBV16
j_gene: TRBJ2-7
abundance: few
len: 12
d_gene: .
CDR3nt: TGTGCCAGCAGCCAGGCCCCCTACGAGCAGTACTTC
CDR3aa: CASSQAPYEQYF

v_gene: TRBV12-3/TRBV12-4
j_gene: TRBJ1-1
abundance: many
len: 14
d_gene: .
CDR3nt: TGTGCCAGCAGCTCCGACATGGGGGTAACTGAAGCTTTCTTT
CDR3aa: CASSSDMGVTEAFF

v_gene: TRBV27
j_gene: TRBJ2-5
abundance: few
len: 15
d_gene: TRBD2
CDR3nt: TGTGCCAGCAGTTCCCTAGCGGGGGGCGGGGAGACCCAGTACTTC
CDR3aa: CASSSLAGGGETQYF

v_gene: TRBV20-1
j_gene: TRBJ2-1
abundance: many
len: 12
d_gene: .
CDR3nt: TGCAGTGCTAGAGCCCTACACAATGAGCAGTTCTTC
CDR3aa: CSARALHNEQFF

v_gene: TRBV7-2
j_gene: TRBJ1-1
abundance: many
len: 15
d_gene: TRBD1
CDR3nt: TGTGCCAGCAGCTTTCAGACAGGGACGAACACTGAAGCTTTCTTT
CDR3aa: CASSFQTGTNTEAFF

v_gene: TRBV10-3
j_gene: TRBJ1-4
abundance: many
len: 15
d_gene: .
CDR3nt: TGTGCCACCATGTTGGGCGGGGCCGCGAATGAAAAACTGTTTTTT
CDR3aa: CATMLGGAANEKLFF

v_gene: TRBV5-1
j_gene: TRBJ1-4
abundance: many
len: 14
d_gene: TRBD1
CDR3nt: TGCGCCAGCAGCTTGGGGCAGGGGGATGAAAAACTGTTTTTT
CDR3aa: CASSLGQGDEKLFF

v_gene: TRBV12-3/TRBV12-4
j_gene: TRBJ2-7
abundance: few
len: 11
d_gene: .
CDR3nt: TGTGCCAGCAGACGCGCCTACGAGCAGTACTTC
CDR3aa: CASRRAYEQYF

v_gene: TRBV20-1
j_gene: TRBJ2-7
abundance: .
len: 11
d_gene: .
CDR3nt: TGCAGCGTTGTGCGGAATAGGGAGCAGTACTTC
CDR3aa: CSVVRNREQYF

v_gene: TRBV5-1
j_gene: TRBJ2-6
abundance: few
len: 14
d_gene: TRBD1
CDR3nt: TGCGCCAGCAGAGGGACAGATGGGGCCAACGTCCTGACTTTC
CDR3aa: CASRGTDGANVLTF